Listed here are 8 T cell receptor beta chains from one sample, sequenced in a study of control samples from healthy donors and cancer patients. Assay used: immunoSEQ multiplex PCR; TCRdb lists only in-frame clones, some missing. The table lists about 79,000 clones, under 95% of them singletons. The sample was PBMCs. These receptors were collected from a woman aged 40-49 years with lung cancer.

The chain is built from TRBV5-1 and TRBJ2-1; 12 bases are a match to TRBD2. Losses at the gene ends were 2 bases for V and 10 bases for J; bases not matched to a gene: 13. CDR3 length: 17 amino acids. Germline V gene data show CDR1 as SGHRS and CDR2 as YFSETQ. Written as DNA, the CDR3 is TGCGCCAGCAGCTTTGAACCCCTAGCGGGGGGGCTTTACGAGCAGTTCTTC. It translates to CASSFEPLAGGLYEQFF.

The chain combines TRBV19 with TRBJ1-5; D not resolved. Germline assignment: CDR1 LNHDA and CDR2 SQIVND (reference sequence). This CDR3 spans 15 amino acids. The V end was cut by 4 bases, the J end by 0 bases, with 10 bases between. Here the CDR3 reads CASSNSWRSNQPQHF. The CDR3 DNA reads as TGTGCCAGTAGTAACAGCTGGCGTAGCAATCAGCCCCAGCATTTT. The whole variable domain, filled in from reference TRBV19 and TRBJ1-5, reads DGGITQSPKYLFRKEGQNVTLSCEQNLNHDAMYWYRQDPGQGLRLIYYSQIVNDFQKGDIAEGYSVSREKKESFPLTVTSAQKNPTAFYLCASSNSWRSNQPQHFGDGTRLSIL.

The rearrangement joins TRBV19 to TRBJ1-1; D gene uncertain. The CDR3 has 12 residues. CDR1 is LNHDA, CDR2 SQIVND, per germline (reference sequence). V gave up 3 bases and J gave up 3 bases, with 5 bases separating them. This CDR3 is CASSMGHTEAFF. Here the CDR3 DNA reads TGTGCCAGTAGTATGGGTCACACTGAAGCTTTCTTT.

This clone was seen only once. Other DNA variants within this sample encode the same CDR3. This sequence joins TRBV19 and TRBJ1-1; no reliable D call. The ends were cut back, 1 base at V and 7 bases at J, with 4 bases in the middle. CDR1 is LNHDA and CDR2 is SQIVND in the germline V gene (reference sequence). CDR3 size: 11 residues. CDR3 amino acids: CASSIGGEAFF. The CDR3, as DNA: TGTGCCAGTAGTATAGGAGGTGAAGCTTTCTTT.

Note on this clone: At one boundary the junction diverges from the germline segment, which might be a read error. The chain employs TRBV24-1 and TRBJ1-1; 9 bases fit TRBD1. The germline V gene has CDR1 KGHDR and CDR2 SFDVKD. The CDR3 totals 13 residues. The CDR3 region is CATSGMGTGEAFF. CDR3 DNA: TGTGCCACAAGTGGGATGGGGACAGGGGAAGCTTTCTTT.

J is TRBJ1-1 and V is TRBV28; perhaps TRBD1 as D (6 bases). Germline-derived CDR1 and CDR2 are MDHEN and SYDVKM. The CDR3 contains 12 residues. V lost 7 bases and J lost 1, with 7 bases in between. CDR3 amino acids: CASTRGNTEAFF. The CDR3 DNA follows: TGTGCCAGCACCAGGGGGAACACTGAAGCTTTCTTT.

V is TRBV6-5 and J is TRBJ2-5; D remains ambiguous. The V and J ends lost 5 bases and 1 base respectively, with 8 bases between them. CDR1 and CDR2 from the germline V gene are MNHEY and SVGAGI. This CDR3 comprises 13 residues. The CDR3 DNA sequence: TGTGCCAGCAGTACCTGGTCCCAAGAGACCCAGTACTTC. The encoded protein is CASSTWSQETQYF.

This clone has a single count. The chain has TRBV7-8 and TRBJ1-5; a possible D gene is TRBD1 (6 bases). CDR1 is SGHVS and CDR2 is FQNEAQ in the germline V gene. Between the trimmed V and J ends, which lost 4 bases and 1 base, there was a span of 14 bases. The CDR3 is 16 residues long. The chain's CDR3 is CASSSQGFVSNQPQHF. The CDR3 DNA sequence: TGTGCCAGCAGCTCACAGGGCTTTGTGAGCAATCAGCCCCAGCATTTT.